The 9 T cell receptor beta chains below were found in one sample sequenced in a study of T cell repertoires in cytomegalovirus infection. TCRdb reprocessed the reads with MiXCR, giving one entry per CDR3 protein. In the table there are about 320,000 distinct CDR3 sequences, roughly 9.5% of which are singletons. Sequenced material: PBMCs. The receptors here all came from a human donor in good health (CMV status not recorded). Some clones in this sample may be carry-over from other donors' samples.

The CDR3: CASSVDPSGGALSEQFF. CDR3 DNA: TGTGCCAGCAGCGTAGACCCGTCTGGTGGCGCCCTCAGTGAGCAGTTCTTC. The J gene is TRBJ2-1, the V gene TRBV9; no firm D call. The CDR3 covers 17 residues. V dropped 0 bases and J dropped 9 bases, with 22 bases sitting between them. Germline CDR1 SGDLS, CDR2 YYNGEE.

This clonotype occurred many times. The CDR3 DNA sequence: TGTGCCAGCAGCATCGGAGGGGGTCGGAACACCGGGGAGCTGTTTTTT. Amino acids: CASSIGGGRNTGELFF. The chain links TRBV11-3 to TRBJ2-2, with D possibly being TRBD1 or TRBD2 (6 bases each). CDR3 length: 16 residues. V was pared by 5 bases and J by 1 base, with 14 bases between. Germline lookup yields CDR1 SGHNT and CDR2 YENEEA.

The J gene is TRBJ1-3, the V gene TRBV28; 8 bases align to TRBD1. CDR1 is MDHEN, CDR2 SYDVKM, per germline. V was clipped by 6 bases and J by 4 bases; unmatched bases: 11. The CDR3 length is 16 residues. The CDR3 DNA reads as TGTGCCAGCAGCTACCAGGGGGCGCGAGGGGGAAACACCATATATTTT. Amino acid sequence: CASSYQGARGGNTIYF.

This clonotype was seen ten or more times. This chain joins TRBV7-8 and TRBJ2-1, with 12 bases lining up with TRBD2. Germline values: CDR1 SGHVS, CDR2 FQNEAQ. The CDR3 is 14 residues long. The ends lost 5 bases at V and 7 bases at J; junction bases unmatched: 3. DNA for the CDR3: TGTGCCAGCAGCATACTAGCGGGAGGAAATGAGCAGTTCTTC. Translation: CASSILAGGNEQFF.

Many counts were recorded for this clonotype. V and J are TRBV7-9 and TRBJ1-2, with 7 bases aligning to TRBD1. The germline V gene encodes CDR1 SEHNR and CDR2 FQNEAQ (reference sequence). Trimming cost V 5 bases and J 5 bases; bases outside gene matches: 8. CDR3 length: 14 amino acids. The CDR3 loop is CASSPRGGGYGYTF. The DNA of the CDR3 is TGTGCCAGCAGCCCTAGAGGGGGCGGGTATGGCTACACCTTC.

CDR3 DNA sequence: TGTGCCATCAGTGCCCCTACTTGGGAGCAGTTCTTC. This codes for CAISAPTWEQFF. The rearrangement uses TRBV10-3 and TRBJ2-1; D unclear. Germline V gene data show CDR1 as ENHRY and CDR2 as SYGVKD. V dropped 4 bases and J dropped 10 bases, with 11 bases sitting between them. This CDR3 spans 12 amino acids.

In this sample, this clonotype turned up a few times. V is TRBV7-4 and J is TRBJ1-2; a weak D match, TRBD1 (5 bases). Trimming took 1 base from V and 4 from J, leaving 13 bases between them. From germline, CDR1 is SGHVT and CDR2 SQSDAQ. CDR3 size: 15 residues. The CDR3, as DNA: TGTGCCAGCAGCTTAGGAGGGGTAGGCTTCTATGGCTACACCTTC. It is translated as CASSLGGVGFYGYTF.

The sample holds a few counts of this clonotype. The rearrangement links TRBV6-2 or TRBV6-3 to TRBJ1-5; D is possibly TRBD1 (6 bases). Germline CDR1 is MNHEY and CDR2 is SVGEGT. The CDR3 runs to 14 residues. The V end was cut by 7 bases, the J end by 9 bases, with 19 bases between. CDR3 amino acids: CASTPGARRGPQHF. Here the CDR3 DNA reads TGTGCCAGCACACCGGGGGCACGGCGGGGGCCCCAGCATTTT.

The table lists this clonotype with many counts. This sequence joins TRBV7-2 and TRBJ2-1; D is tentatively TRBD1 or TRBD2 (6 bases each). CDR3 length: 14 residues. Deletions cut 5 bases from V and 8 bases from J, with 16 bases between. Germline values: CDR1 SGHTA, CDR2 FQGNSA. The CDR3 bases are TGTGCCAGCAGCCCTCCGGGTAGGGGGGATGAGCAGTTCTTC. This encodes CASSPPGRGDEQFF. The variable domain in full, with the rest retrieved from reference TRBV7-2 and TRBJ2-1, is GAGVSQSPSNKVTEKGKDVELRCDPISGHTALYWYRQSLGQGLEFLIYFQGNSAPDKSGLPSDRFSAERTGGSVSTLTIQRTQQEDSAVYLCASSPPGRGDEQFFGPGTRLTVL.